The next 15 T cell receptor beta chains were all read from a single sample in a study of graft-versus-host responses after intestinal transplantation. What these receptors recognize is not known. The protocol was immunoSEQ multiplex PCR, while the TCRdb copy is restricted to in-frame clones and leaves out a portion. The sample yields roughly 100,000 clones, 91% seen once. This sample comprised unstimulated CD4+ T cells sorted from spleen or lymph node cells, obtained before transplant. These receptors came from a human donor who was the organ donor for an intestinal transplant.

CDR3: CASSTAGGEQYF. The CDR3 DNA reads as TGTGCCAGCAGCACGGCAGGGGGCGAGCAGTACTTC. V usage is TRBV7-3 and J usage is TRBJ2-7, with 7 bases aligning to TRBD1. The germline gives CDR1 SGHTA, CDR2 FQGTGA. This CDR3 region has 12 residues. The junction had 4 bases not matched to a gene; V was cut back by 5 bases and J by 6 bases.

The V and J genes are TRBV7-3 and TRBJ2-1, with TRBD1 matching over 8 bases. Trimming at V came to 5 bases and at J to 6 bases, leaving 6 bases not matched to a gene. Germline CDR1 and CDR2: SGHTA and FQGTGA. The CDR3 consists of 14 residues. The CDR3 DNA reads TGTGCCAGCAGCCCGAGGGACAGGTCCAATGAGCAGTTCTTC. Protein product: CASSPRDRSNEQFF.

The J gene is TRBJ2-3, the V gene TRBV4-3; D is possibly TRBD2 (7 bases). In germline, CDR1 is LGHNA, CDR2 YSLEER. The CDR3 sequence is 16 residues long. The V gene lost 0 bases and the J gene lost 8 bases, with 18 bases spanning the gap. The CDR3 region has the DNA TGCGCCAGCAGCCAAGATCTGGGGGGGGCTCCACCTACGCAGTATTTT. It specifies CASSQDLGGAPPTQYF.

The chain has TRBV6-5 and TRBJ2-2; tentatively, D is TRBD1 (5 bases). This CDR3 contains 15 residues. The V and J ends lost 5 bases and 6 bases respectively, with 16 bases between them. In germline, CDR1 is MNHEY, CDR2 SVGAGI. CDR3 in DNA: TGTGCCAGCAGTCAGCAGGGTTTTTCGGCCGGGGAGCTGTTTTTT. Amino acid sequence: CASSQQGFSAGELFF.

A single count supports this clone. The chain recombines TRBV4-3 with TRBJ1-1; D not resolved. The V and J ends lost 0 bases and 3 bases respectively, with 11 bases between them. Germline V lookup: CDR1 LGHNA, CDR2 YSLEER. This CDR3 is built from 15 residues. CDR3 protein: CASSQEGRGYTEAFF. CDR3 in DNA: TGCGCCAGCAGCCAAGAAGGCAGAGGTTACACTGAAGCTTTCTTT.

The chain is built from TRBV9 and TRBJ1-2; 8 bases align to TRBD1. The CDR3 extends over 15 amino acids. Germline assignment: CDR1 SGDLS and CDR2 YYNGEE. The V and J ends lost 0 bases and 7 bases, in that order; junction bases with no gene match: 8. CDR3 amino acids: CASSVEPGGAFGYTF. CDR3 DNA sequence: TGTGCCAGCAGCGTAGAGCCAGGGGGCGCCTTTGGCTACACCTTC.

V usage is TRBV4-2 and J usage is TRBJ2-5, with 10 nucleotides matching TRBD1. CDR1 is LGHNA, CDR2 YNFKEQ, per germline. V gave up 0 bases and J gave up 3 bases; unmatched junction bases: 1. The CDR3 has 15 residues. The CDR3 reads CASSQDGTGEETQYF. CDR3 DNA sequence: TGTGCCAGCAGCCAAGACGGGACAGGGGAAGAGACCCAGTACTTC.

The genes are TRBV6-8 and TRBJ1-5; D remains unclear. Trimming removed 0 bases at V and 6 bases at J, with 21 bases between. This CDR3 has 18 residues. Germline V gene lookup returns CDR1 MNHGY and CDR2 SAAAGT. The CDR3 spells CASSYSAETLGSGQPQHF. The CDR3 DNA reads TGTGCCAGCAGTTACTCGGCTGAAACTTTAGGATCGGGTCAGCCCCAGCATTTT.

CDR3 sequence (DNA): TGTGCCAGCAGGCCGGGAGGGGTAGGGTACAATGAGCAGTTCTTC. Translated, it gives CASRPGGVGYNEQFF. The genes are TRBV6-4 and TRBJ2-1, with 8 positions matching TRBD2. Trimming took 6 bases from V and 4 from J; bases not matched to a gene: 8. The CDR3 runs 15 residues. Germline V gene sequence: CDR1 MRHNA, CDR2 SNTAGT.

This rearrangement joins TRBV27 to TRBJ2-1; 11 nucleotides match TRBD2. The CDR3 sequence is 17 residues long. In germline, CDR1 is MNHEY, CDR2 SMNVEV (reference sequence). V trimming: 5 bases; J trimming: 2 bases; junction bases outside the gene matches: 8. The CDR3 region is CASSPPGLAVPYNEQFF. Here the CDR3 DNA reads TGTGCCAGCAGTCCCCCGGGACTAGCGGTACCCTACAATGAGCAGTTCTTC.

V and J are TRBV18 and TRBJ2-2; 12 nucleotides line up with TRBD2. Germline V CDR1 and CDR2: KGHSH, LQKENI. After removal of 1 base from V and 3 bases from J, the junction contained 0 bases not matched to a gene. The CDR3 covers 16 residues. CDR3 nucleotide sequence: TGTGCCAGCTCACCACGACTAGCGGGGGACACCGGGGAGCTGTTTTTT. Translating it yields CASSPRLAGDTGELFF.

The chain carries TRBV14 and TRBJ1-5, with D hard to call. Trimming took off 3 bases at V and 3 bases at J, with 6 bases between the two ends. This CDR3 is built from 13 residues. Germline CDR1 is SGHDN and CDR2 is FVKESK. In nucleotides, the CDR3 is TGTGCCAGCAGCCACGGACTCAATCAGCCCCAGCATTTT. It specifies CASSHGLNQPQHF.

The table lists this clone with a count of one. The chain recombines TRBV4-1 with TRBJ2-5; TRBD1 aligns across 9 bases. CDR1 MGHRA and CDR2 YSYEKL come from the germline V gene. The CDR3 runs to 15 residues. The trim removed 4 bases at V and 11 bases at J, leaving 14 bases unmatched. The CDR3 is CASSPAGTGLREQYF. CDR3 coding DNA: TGCGCCAGCAGCCCGGCCGGGACAGGGCTTCGGGAGCAGTACTTC.

This clone was recorded only once. The J gene is TRBJ2-7, the V gene TRBV6-1; 8 nucleotides align to TRBD1. Germline V gene sequence: CDR1 MNHNS, CDR2 SASEGT. With 7 bases clipped from V and 6 bases from J, the junction kept 14 bases outside the gene matches. The CDR3 is made up of 15 amino acids. The CDR3 protein is CASTTRGQEGFEQYF. DNA for the CDR3: TGTGCCAGCACCACAAGGGGACAGGAGGGTTTCGAGCAGTACTTC.

This clone is a singleton in its sample. The CDR3 loop is CASSRTSGRAYEQYF. CDR3 nucleotides: TGTGCCAGCAGCCGTACTAGCGGGCGAGCCTACGAGCAGTACTTC. This chain uses TRBV11-2 with TRBJ2-7; 9 bases are shared with TRBD2. Losses at the gene ends were 5 bases for V and 2 bases for J; bases not matched to a gene: 7. From germline, CDR1 is SGHAT and CDR2 FQNNGV. This CDR3 comprises 15 residues. Supplemented by reference TRBV11-2 and TRBJ2-7, the full variable domain reads EAGVAQSPRYKIIEKRQSVAFWCNPISGHATLYWYQQILGQGPKLLIQFQNNGVVDDSQLPKDRFSAERLKGVDSTLKIQPAKLEDSAVYLCASSRTSGRAYEQYFGPGTRLTVT.